These 10 T cell receptor beta chains came from one sample sequenced in a study of blood T cell repertoires in COVID-19. The assay was immunoSEQ multiplex PCR, and TCRdb's table has in-frame clones only and misses some. The table has approximately 170,000 clones, under 90% seen once. Sequencing was performed on peripheral blood. The origin of the receptors is an elderly woman with acute or convalescent COVID-19.

V is TRBV28 and J is TRBJ1-2, with TRBD1 matching 8 bases. CDR1 MDHEN and CDR2 SYDVKM come from the germline V gene. This CDR3 has 13 residues. The V and J ends lost 8 bases and 6 bases, in that order; junction bases with no gene match: 8. For the CDR3, the DNA is TGTGCCAGCTCGCAAGGACAGGGACATGGCTACACCTTC. This codes for CASSQGQGHGYTF.

The gene calls are TRBV5-1 and TRBJ2-7; D may be TRBD1 (5 bases). Trimming cost V 1 base and J 2 bases, with 10 bases left between them. This CDR3 is built from 14 residues. Germline CDR1 reads SGHRS; CDR2 reads YFSETQ. This chain's CDR3 is CASSLLQGPYEQYF. The DNA of the CDR3 is TGCGCCAGCAGCTTGCTTCAGGGTCCCTACGAGCAGTACTTC.

The V and J genes are TRBV19 and TRBJ2-2, with unresolved D. This CDR3 spans 17 amino acids. Deletions cut 3 bases from V and 0 bases from J, with 14 bases between. CDR1 and CDR2 (germline): LNHDA, SQIVND (reference sequence). The CDR3, as DNA: TGTGCCAGTAGTATCCCACGTTCGCGCTCGAACACCGGGGAGCTGTTTTTT. Translated, it gives CASSIPRSRSNTGELFF.

The chain links TRBV29-1 to TRBJ1-1; the match to TRBD1 covers 11 bases. This CDR3 is 12 amino acids long. Germline assignment: CDR1 SQVTM and CDR2 ANQGSEA. J lost 5 bases, V lost 7 bases, and 3 bases had no gene match. In nucleotides, the CDR3 is TGCAGCGCACGGGACAGGGGGACTGAAGCTTTCTTT. It translates to CSARDRGTEAFF.

This chain joins TRBV11-2 and TRBJ1-5; tentatively, D is TRBD1 (5 bases). With 5 bases removed from V and 5 bases from J, the gap between germline ends came to 10 bases. Germline V gene sequence: CDR1 SGHAT, CDR2 FQNNGV. The CDR3 length is 13 residues. CDR3 loop: CASSPWGDQPQHF. The CDR3 coding sequence is TGTGCCAGCAGCCCTTGGGGGGATCAGCCCCAGCATTTT.

This clone occurred once. The chain joins TRBV19 to TRBJ1-5; 11 nucleotides align to TRBD1. The CDR3 covers 16 residues. Trimming took 5 bases from V and 0 from J; bases not matched to a gene: 3. Per germline, CDR1 LNHDA and CDR2 SQIVND (reference sequence). As DNA, the CDR3 is TGTGCCAGTAGTGGGACAGGGGGTCTTAGCAATCAGCCCCAGCATTTT. Protein product: CASSGTGGLSNQPQHF.

This chain links TRBV6-1 with TRBJ2-7; D uncertain. CDR1 and CDR2 from the germline V gene are MNHNS and SASEGT. The V end was cut by 0 bases, the J end by 3 bases, with 9 bases between. The CDR3 loop spans 14 amino acids. CDR3 coding DNA: TGTGCCAGCAGTGAAGCGACTGCTTTCTACGAGCAGTACTTC. It translates to CASSEATAFYEQYF.

The CDR3 coding sequence is TGTGCCAGCAGCTTAGTGGACAGGGGAGGTGTCGGTGGCTACACCTTC. Its translation is CASSLVDRGGVGGYTF. The rearrangement uses TRBV7-2 and TRBJ1-2; 9 nucleotides align to TRBD1. The CDR3 length is 16 residues. Trimming cost V 1 base and J 7 bases; bases outside gene matches: 10. Germline-derived CDR1 and CDR2 are SGHTA and FQGNSA.

This clone was found once. The V and J genes are TRBV6-5 and TRBJ1-2, with TRBD1 identical over 8 bases. Germline CDR1 and CDR2: MNHEY and SVGAGI. The trim removed 5 bases at V and 8 bases at J, leaving 7 bases unmatched. The CDR3 is made up of 13 amino acids. The CDR3 loop reads CASSPGTGRGYTF. The CDR3 coding sequence is TGTGCCAGCAGTCCTGGGACAGGTCGCGGCTACACCTTC.

The chain uses TRBV4-1 and TRBJ1-1, with TRBD1 as a possible D gene (6 bases). Looked up from germline, CDR1 is MGHRA and CDR2 is YSYEKL. The CDR3 has 14 residues. V was clipped by 0 bases and J by 1 base, with 6 bases between them. The CDR3 sequence: CASSQEGQNTEAFF. DNA for the CDR3: TGCGCCAGCAGCCAAGAGGGACAGAACACTGAAGCTTTCTTT.